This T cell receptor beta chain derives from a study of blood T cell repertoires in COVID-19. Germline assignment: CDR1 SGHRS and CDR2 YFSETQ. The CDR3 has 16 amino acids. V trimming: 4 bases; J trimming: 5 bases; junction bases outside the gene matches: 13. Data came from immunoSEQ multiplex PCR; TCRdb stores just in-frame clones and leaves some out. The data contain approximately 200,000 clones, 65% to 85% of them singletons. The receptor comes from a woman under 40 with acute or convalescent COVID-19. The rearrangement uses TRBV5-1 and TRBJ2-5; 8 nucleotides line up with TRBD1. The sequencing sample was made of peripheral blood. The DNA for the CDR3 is TGCGCCAGCAGCCTCGACGGACAGGGATTAGGGGAGACCCAGTACTTC. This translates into CASSLDGQGLGETQYF.